This is a list of T cell receptor beta chains from one sample in a study of T cells in Graves' hyperthyroidism and ophthalmopathy. TCRdb independently ran MiXCR on the multiplex PCR reads; one entry per CDR3 protein. The sample carries roughly 520,000 distinct CDR3 sequences, around a quarter recorded once. Sequenced input: blood. These receptors were collected from a young woman with Graves' ophthalmopathy. CDR3s include the opening cysteine and the closing phenylalanine or tryptophan. The order of the fields is D gene, clone size, V gene, J gene, CDR3 protein, CDR3 DNA. The D gene is left open where the match is weak. Expanded clones are given a class, and other clones once, few, many or no size at all.

>TRBD1|many|TRBV6-2/TRBV6-3|TRBJ1-2
CASSKDREGNYGYTF
TGTGCCAGCAGCAAGGACAGGGAGGGGAACTATGGCTACACCTTC
>TRBD2|NA|TRBV2|TRBJ2-2
CAIQTSSNGELFF
TGTGCCATTCAGACTAGCTCTAACGGGGAGCTGTTTTTT
>TRBD1|once|TRBV28|TRBJ2-2
CASNLDRERAYANTGELFF
TGTGCCAGCAACCTCGACAGGGAACGGGCTTACGCGAACACCGGGGAGCTGTTTTTT
>TRBD1|NA|TRBV6-1|TRBJ2-7
CASRRTGGFLRQYF
TGTGCCAGCAGGCGGACAGGGGGCTTTCTAAGGCAGTACTTC
>TRBD1|NA|TRBV6-5|TRBJ1-2
CASSYPRGQSYGYTF
TGTGCCAGCAGTTACCCCAGGGGGCAGAGCTATGGCTACACCTTC
>TRBD1|many|TRBV2|TRBJ2-5
CASSGQGGAYETQYF
TGTGCCAGCAGCGGACAGGGGGGCGCGTACGAGACCCAGTACTTC
>NA|NA|TRBV6-1|TRBJ1-1
CASSVIDANTEAFF
TGTGCCAGCAGTGTGATAGACGCTAACACTGAAGCTTTCTTT
>TRBD1|NA|TRBV12-3/TRBV12-4|TRBJ1-2
CASRDDRVGYTF
TGTGCCAGCAGGGATGACAGGGTTGGCTACACCTTC
>NA|many|TRBV12-3/TRBV12-4|TRBJ2-6
CASSFLLGPGANVLTF
TGTGCCAGCAGTTTTCTTTTGGGCCCTGGGGCCAACGTCCTGACTTTC
>NA|NA|TRBV30|TRBJ1-1
CACSTELGTEAFF
TGTGCCTGTTCGACCGAACTGGGCACTGAAGCTTTCTTT
>NA|NA|TRBV11-2|TRBJ1-1
CASSFWTDMNTEAFF
TGTGCCAGCAGCTTTTGGACAGATATGAACACTGAAGCTTTCTTT
>TRBD1|NA|TRBV12-3/TRBV12-4|TRBJ2-7
CASSFGDRLTYEQYF
TGTGCCAGCAGTTTTGGGGACAGGCTTACCTACGAGCAGTACTTC
>NA|NA|TRBV12-3/TRBV12-4|TRBJ1-3
CASSLGVGGGSGTGNTIYF
TGTGCCAGCAGTTTAGGGGTTGGGGGGGGCTCTGGGACTGGAAACACCATATATTTT
>NA|many|TRBV4-2|TRBJ2-7
CASSQDLSSLREQYF
TGTGCCAGCAGCCAAGATCTAAGTTCCCTCCGCGAGCAGTACTTC
>TRBD1|NA|TRBV6-5|TRBJ1-2
CASSYSISEQGARGFTF
TGTGCCAGCAGTTACTCGATTTCGGAACAGGGGGCGCGGGGCTTCACCTTC
>TRBD1|NA|TRBV5-4|TRBJ2-2
CASSWRQGAGTGELFF
TGTGCCAGCAGCTGGAGACAGGGGGCAGGTACCGGGGAGCTGTTTTTT
>NA|NA|TRBV19|TRBJ1-2
CASSISGDSGGYTF
TGTGCCAGTAGTATTTCAGGGGATTCCGGTGGCTACACCTTC
>NA|many|TRBV18|TRBJ1-3
CASSPSTTSGNTIYF
TGTGCCAGCTCACCATCAACCACTTCTGGAAACACCATATATTTT
>NA|many|TRBV28|TRBJ1-5
CASASRGLRDQPQHF
TGTGCCAGCGCGAGTAGGGGGTTAAGGGATCAGCCCCAGCATTTT
>NA|few|TRBV12-5|TRBJ2-7
CASGLTGSYEQYF
TGTGCTAGTGGTTTGACAGGTTCCTACGAGCAGTACTTC